This entry concerns a single TCR beta chain. The antigen is undetermined. The PCR was carried out with 60 Vbeta primers and 13 Jbeta primers. TCRdb keeps only in-frame clones here, not all; method: immunoSEQ multiplex PCR. The table includes approximately 140,000 clones, about 76% detected once. Those who donated were healthy bone marrow donors. This record comes from a study of cytomegalovirus exposure and HLA in healthy donors. Study-level results: Among the CMV-associated chains, three were confirmed in vitro as specific for CMV antigens.

This CDR3 contains 14 residues. Sample: PBMCs. This clonotype was sampled from a man aged 18-30 years in good health and CMV-seronegative. The genes are TRBV21-1 and TRBJ1-4. TRBV21-1 is recorded as a pseudogene. The CDR3 protein is CASLPGNRKEKLFF. The CDR3 coding sequence is TGTGCCAGCCTACCGGGGAACAGAAAGGAAAAACTGTTTTTT.